This is a list of T cell receptor beta chains from one sample in a study of Ad26.COV2.S vaccination and SARS-CoV-2 variants. The repertoire was sequenced with immunoSEQ multiplex PCR; TCRdb's copy has only in-frame clones and lacks some. Among some 350,000 clones listed, 90% to 95% were seen once. The sequencing used peripheral blood, collected after recovery from COVID-19. Receptor source: a human donor who had recovered from COVID-19. Each CDR3 is given with its conserved first and last residue.

TRBJ2-1,TRBV27,CASSLGPNGAYNEQFF
TRBJ1-1,TRBV13,CASSLGWQGNWNTEAFF
TRBJ1-4,TRBV25-1,CASSLLRGGRGEKLFF
TRBJ2-5,TRBV2,CASSEASAQTQYF
TRBJ1-1,TRBV18,CASSPRTVYGNTEAFF
TRBJ1-1,TRBV19,CASSINRGNTEAFF
TRBJ2-7,TRBV19,CASSSSLAGEAYEQYF
TRBJ2-5,TRBV5-6,CASRRLKPETQYF
TRBJ1-4,TRBV3-1/TRBV3-2,CASSPSQANEKLFF
TRBJ1-4,TRBV15,CATRGQQNEKLFF
TRBJ2-7,TRBV3-1/TRBV3-2,CASSQDSSGGVEQYF
TRBJ2-2,TRBV7-9,CASRVAGLNTGELFF
TRBJ1-4,TRBV9,CASSAGTGYEKLFF
TRBJ1-2,TRBV7-2,CASSLRRTSGYGYTF
TRBJ2-1,TRBV5-8,CASSHLAGTSNEQFF
TRBJ1-2,TRBV10-3,CAISGTGFGRYEGYTF
TRBJ1-5,TRBV5-1,CASIWWPQHF
TRBJ1-1,TRBV6-5,CASRNRGNTEAFF
TRBJ2-7,TRBV11-2,CASSLADNYEQYF
TRBJ2-2,TRBV7-3,CASSLKGTSGGPNTGELFF
TRBJ1-2,TRBV2,CASSGGDSRNYGYTF
TRBJ1-2,TRBV11-2,CASRRYGGNYGYTF
TRBJ1-6,TRBV5-4,CASSSAPGDSPLHF
TRBJ2-6,TRBV5-1,CASRANSGANVLTF
TRBJ1-1,TRBV12-3/TRBV12-4,CASSFGENTEAFF
TRBJ1-5,TRBV6-5,CASSQNDRLNQPQHF
TRBJ1-1,TRBV14,CASSQDGISEAFF
TRBJ1-2,TRBV19,CASSNGGGYTF
TRBJ1-2,TRBV5-1,CASSTYDRPNYGYTF
TRBJ1-2,TRBV6-5,CASSRDRGNYGYTF
TRBJ2-3,TRBV4-1,CASSHARVGGTDTQYF
TRBJ2-3,TRBV5-1,CASSLAGGGLTDTQYF
TRBJ2-4,TRBV2,CATARLAGENIQYF
TRBJ1-4,TRBV2,CASRTGGANRVYEKLFF
TRBJ2-7,TRBV5-6,CASSLGSLQYF
TRBJ1-6,TRBV7-8,CASSLAGNNSPLHF
TRBJ2-3,TRBV6-5,CASSPTLRGKQYF
TRBJ2-3,TRBV11-3,CASSPRSGGPTDTQYF
TRBJ1-1,TRBV27,CASSLRPLPPNTEAFF
TRBJ2-5,TRBV6-5,CASSYRGGPGETQYF
TRBJ1-2,TRBV10-2,CASGGESSYGYTF
TRBJ1-1,TRBV11-2,CASSSRGGHTEAFF
TRBJ2-1,TRBV9,CASSPGTGIYGYNEQFF
TRBJ2-7,TRBV20-1,CSARDSYEQYF
TRBJ1-1,TRBV27,CASSFDRVEAFF
TRBJ2-3,TRBV7-2,CASSLVTGSTDTQYF
TRBJ2-3,TRBV5-4,CASRTPGGGSTDTQYF